This passage covers 6 T cell receptor beta chains from one sample sequenced in a study of cytomegalovirus exposure and HLA in healthy donors (dated by TCRdb to 2015 to 2018). The library came from the immunoSEQ multiplex PCR assay. The multiplex PCR relied on a mix of 60 forward primers for TCR Vbeta segments and 13 reverse primers for TCR Jbeta segments. The clones in this table, taken by TCRdb from immuneACCESS, are in-frame only. Not every clone is retained; where verified, under half of the shortfall comes from an unresolved V gene, and the cause of the rest is unknown. The table for this sample lists roughly 250,000 clones; 84% of them were counted only once. 1.5% to 2% of the sample is taken by the ten largest. Sequenced input: PBMCs. These TCRs come from a woman aged 40 to 49 in good health and CMV-seropositive.

This chain connects TRBV11-3 to TRBJ2-3; 9 positions agree with TRBD1. The germline V gene has CDR1 SGHNT and CDR2 YENEEA. V shed 2 bases and J 4 bases; nucleotides not matched to a gene: 7. The CDR3 covers 16 residues. CDR3 in amino acids: CASSLRRTGVADTQYF. The CDR3 DNA sequence: TGTGCCAGCAGCTTAAGGAGGACAGGGGTCGCAGATACGCAGTATTTT.

The V and J genes are TRBV19 and TRBJ2-5; 7 nucleotides agree with TRBD2. V was clipped by 5 bases and J by 1 base; unmatched bases: 1. This CDR3 spans 13 amino acids. CDR1 and CDR2 (germline): LNHDA, SQIVND (reference sequence). This CDR3 is CASSAGVQETQYF. The CDR3 nucleotides read TGTGCCAGTAGTGCGGGGGTCCAAGAGACCCAGTACTTC.

This clone came up a few times. One end of the junction is discordant with germline, which a read error may explain. The chain employs TRBV4-3 and TRBJ2-7; 7 bases match TRBD1. The germline V gene has CDR1 LGHNA and CDR2 YSLEER. The CDR3 is 10 residues long. In DNA form, the CDR3 reads TGCGCCAGCAGCCACCGAACCAGGGGGTTC. Translated, it gives CASSHRTRGF.

The gene calls are TRBV7-9 and TRBJ2-7, with D perhaps TRBD2 (5 bases). The CDR3 contains 16 residues. Germline V CDR1 and CDR2: SEHNR, FQNEAQ (reference sequence). Trimming took off 1 base at V and 4 bases at J, with 17 bases between the two ends. CDR3 sequence reads: CASSLGEFYGVYEQYF. The CDR3 bases are TGTGCCAGCAGCTTAGGGGAATTTTACGGGGTTTACGAGCAGTACTTC.

V and J are TRBV5-1 and TRBJ2-5, with 10 positions matching TRBD2. TRBJ2-7 matches the DNA end more closely, so the J call is doubtful. Germline-derived CDR1 and CDR2 are SGHRS and YFSETQ. The CDR3 runs 15 residues. In DNA form, the CDR3 reads TGCGCCAGCAGCCCTACGGGACTAGCGTCCTACGAGCAGTACTTC. This translates into CASSPTGLASYEQYF.

In regard to this clone: A read error may produce the germline difference seen at one junction end. The chain carries TRBV6-5 and TRBJ1-4; the D gene is possibly TRBD1 (6 bases). The CDR3 consists of 13 residues. The germline gives CDR1 MNHEY, CDR2 SVGAGI. The CDR3 loop reads CASSRLPGGQLSF. CDR3 bases: TGTGCCAGCAGCCGTCTCCCGGGGGGGCAACTGTCTTTT.